The following is a T cell receptor (beta chain) sequence with its context. What it recognizes is unknown. These data belong to a study of PD-1 blockade in classical Hodgkin lymphoma. Here immunoSEQ multiplex PCR was the method, and the copy in TCRdb shows in-frame clones only, minus some. The table shows under 95,000 clones, with 92% occurring only once. There are 14 residues in the CDR3. The V gene's germline CDR1 is MGHRA and CDR2 YSYEKL. Trimming cost V 8 bases and J 5 bases, with 16 bases left between them. Findings and limits, study-wide: Prior to therapy, complete responders displayed diversity much like that of newly diagnosed patients. There remain no defined causes for the repertoire differences, which possibly reflect disease activity or prior therapy.

After autologous stem cell transplantation all patients relapsed, and prior brentuximab vedotin exposure differed between cohorts. The chain is built from TRBV4-1 and TRBJ1-5, with D perhaps TRBD1 (6 bases). This receptor was obtained from a human donor with classical Hodgkin lymphoma. Specimen: peripheral blood mononuclear cells (PBMCs), collected before the second cycle of nivolumab. DNA for the CDR3: TGCGCCAGCGGACGAGGGGGGGTGGATCAGCCCCAGCATTTT. Residues: CASGRGGVDQPQHF.